This T cell receptor beta chain stems from a study of T cell repertoires in cytomegalovirus infection. At the level of the study: It can be stated that public TCR beta signatures indicated CMV infection as well as a matching HLA type. Points from the study as a whole: Ex vivo, HLA-C-restricted CMV-specific TCR beta clonotypes prevailed over the rest of the response. Of the TCR beta families, the public ones yielded a cumulative frequency that identified carriers of CMV plus the relevant HLA.

In this sample, this clonotype turned up many times. The antigen is not known. The CDR3 spans 17 residues. Germline trimming cut 5 bases from V and 1 base from J; bases unmatched to any gene: 13. CDR1 SGHTA and CDR2 FQGNSA come from the germline V gene. One entry per CDR3 protein results from TCRdb running MiXCR on the reads. The sample gives around 270,000 distinct CDR3 sequences, roughly 9% of which show up once; more than 13% is in the top ten. The chain employs TRBV7-2 and TRBJ1-1; 7 nucleotides align to TRBD1. The sample consisted of PBMCs. This receptor was identified in a human donor in good health (CMV status not recorded). Some clones in this sample may be carry-over from other donors' samples. CDR3 nucleotide sequence: TGTGCCAGCAGCGGTCGACCGGGACAGACCTCGAACACTGAAGCTTTCTTT. The encoded protein is CASSGRPGQTSNTEAFF.